These T cell receptor beta chains were read from a single sample in a study of T-cell reconstitution after alpha-beta-depleted transplantation in children. TCRdb processed the PCR reads anew with MiXCR; each CDR3 protein has one entry. The table lists about 300,000 distinct CDR3 sequences, roughly 8.2% of them singletons. The material sequenced was peripheral blood, taken 360 days after TCRalphabeta/CD19-depleted stem cell transplant. The receptors here all came from a female patient aged 2-15 years who had a stem cell transplant for Fanconi anemia, so the T cells may come from the graft donor. Each CDR3 is given with its conserved first and last residue. Each record gives: V gene, clone size, D gene, J gene, CDR3 DNA, CDR3 protein. D genes are given only for firm matches. Some rows mark clone size as missing; the rest say once, few, many or name a class of expanded clone.

V: TRBV14
size: .
D: .
J: TRBJ2-1
DNA: TGTGCCAGCAGGGAGTCGGGTCACGGTGAGCAGTTCTTC
CDR3: CASRESGHGEQFF

V: TRBV27
size: .
D: .
J: TRBJ2-3
DNA: TGTGCCAGCAGTTTCAGGGGGGATGTTTTTGATACGCAGTATTTT
CDR3: CASSFRGDVFDTQYF

V: TRBV24-1
size: many
D: TRBD1
J: TRBJ2-3
DNA: TGTGCCACCAGTGATTTGCCGGGACAGGGGGAAGATACGCAGTATTTT
CDR3: CATSDLPGQGEDTQYF

V: TRBV9
size: few
D: .
J: TRBJ2-1
DNA: TGTGCCAGCAGCGTAGGACACCGCGGGACGAACAATGAGCAGTTCTTC
CDR3: CASSVGHRGTNNEQFF

V: TRBV3-1
size: .
D: TRBD2
J: TRBJ2-3
DNA: TGTGCCAGCAGCCAACCCACGATTTCCGGACTAGTCAATACGCAGTATTTT
CDR3: CASSQPTISGLVNTQYF

V: TRBV11-3
size: .
D: .
J: TRBJ1-6
DNA: TGTGCCAGCAGCTTGGGGGCACCCTCCTCACCCCTCCACTTT
CDR3: CASSLGAPSSPLHF

V: TRBV3-1
size: .
D: .
J: TRBJ2-5
DNA: TGTGCCAGCAGCCAAAGAAGTCGCTCGCTAGCCGGCCAAGAGACCCAGTACTTC
CDR3: CASSQRSRSLAGQETQYF

V: TRBV20-1
size: many
D: .
J: TRBJ2-7
DNA: TGCAGTGCTAGACAGGGCGGGACGCCCTACGAGCAGTACTTC
CDR3: CSARQGGTPYEQYF

V: TRBV10-3
size: many
D: .
J: TRBJ1-2
DNA: TGTGCCATCAGTGAGTCGAAGTCAGTTTTAGGCTATGGCTACACCTTC
CDR3: CAISESKSVLGYGYTF

V: TRBV5-1
size: .
D: TRBD2
J: TRBJ2-2
DNA: TGCGCCAGCAGCGGGACGGGGGGACCGATCACCGGGGAGCTGTTTTTT
CDR3: CASSGTGGPITGELFF

V: TRBV5-1
size: .
D: .
J: TRBJ1-4
DNA: TGCGCCAGCAGCTTGCTGGGGGCCACCCATGCAACTAATGAAAAACTGTTTTTT
CDR3: CASSLLGATHATNEKLFF

V: TRBV2
size: .
D: TRBD1
J: TRBJ1-2
DNA: TGTGCCAGCAGTGAAACCCCACCGGGACAGGGGAACGGCTACCCCTTC
CDR3: CASSETPPGQGNGYPF

V: TRBV15
size: few
D: .
J: TRBJ1-2
DNA: TGTGCCACCAGCAGAGATTCGAAGGGAGTTGGTGGCTACACCTTC
CDR3: CATSRDSKGVGGYTF

V: TRBV5-1
size: few
D: .
J: TRBJ2-1
DNA: TGCGCCAGCAGCTTGTTCCAGGGGAGCTCCTACAATGAGCAGTTCTTC
CDR3: CASSLFQGSSYNEQFF

V: TRBV20-1
size: .
D: TRBD1
J: TRBJ1-1
DNA: TGCAGTGCTAGAGATCGAGAGACAGGGGGCTTCGAAGCTTTCTTT
CDR3: CSARDRETGGFEAFF

V: TRBV12-3/TRBV12-4
size: many
D: TRBD2
J: TRBJ2-2
DNA: TGTGCCAGCAGCGGACTAGAGAACACCGGGGAGCTGTTTTTT
CDR3: CASSGLENTGELFF

V: TRBV20-1
size: many
D: .
J: TRBJ2-7
DNA: TGCAGTGCTGGCCTCGGAGCATACGAGCAGTACTTC
CDR3: CSAGLGAYEQYF

V: TRBV30
size: few
D: .
J: TRBJ2-7
DNA: TGTGCCTCGAAATACGGGGCAACCTACGAGCAGTACTTC
CDR3: CASKYGATYEQYF

V: TRBV5-6
size: many
D: .
J: TRBJ2-7
DNA: TGTGCCAGCAGCTTGAGTGGGAAGGTATACGAGCAGTACTTC
CDR3: CASSLSGKVYEQYF

V: TRBV29-1
size: many
D: TRBD1
J: TRBJ2-1
DNA: TGCAGCGTTGGACGGGACAGCCTGCTCTTC
CDR3: CSVGRDSLLF

V: TRBV20-1
size: few
D: TRBD2
J: TRBJ2-7
DNA: TGCAGTGCTAAGGCAGCCTCTAGCGGCTACGAGCAGTACTTC
CDR3: CSAKAASSGYEQYF

V: TRBV2
size: .
D: .
J: TRBJ2-2
DNA: TGTGCCAGGAGCCTCCGGGGCGGCGGGGAGCTGTTTTTT
CDR3: CARSLRGGGELFF

V: TRBV30
size: .
D: TRBD1
J: TRBJ1-1
DNA: TGTGCCTGGAGCCTTGCGAGGGGGCTCGACACTGAAGCTTTCTTT
CDR3: CAWSLARGLDTEAFF

V: TRBV29-1
size: many
D: .
J: TRBJ2-5
DNA: TGCAGCGTTCGAGGGCCTGAAACGTCCCGGGAGACCCAGTACTTC
CDR3: CSVRGPETSRETQYF

V: TRBV29-1
size: many
D: .
J: TRBJ2-3
DNA: TGCAGCGTTTATCCGGGACCGGGGAGAGATACGCAGTATTTT
CDR3: CSVYPGPGRDTQYF

V: TRBV12-3/TRBV12-4
size: many
D: .
J: TRBJ2-7
DNA: TGTGCCAGCAGTTGGAGCCTCACCTACGAGCAGTACTTC
CDR3: CASSWSLTYEQYF

V: TRBV27
size: many
D: .
J: TRBJ2-2
DNA: TGTGCCAGCAGTTCGCCGAAGAACACCGGGGAGCTGTTTTTT
CDR3: CASSSPKNTGELFF

V: TRBV28
size: few
D: .
J: TRBJ2-3
DNA: TGTGCCAGCAGTTTATCCACAGGGAGGCCAGATACGCAGTATTTT
CDR3: CASSLSTGRPDTQYF

V: TRBV5-1
size: many
D: TRBD2
J: TRBJ2-1
DNA: TGCGCCAGCAGAAGAAGGGAAGGCGGGAGCTCCTACAATGAGCAGTTCTTC
CDR3: CASRRREGGSSYNEQFF

V: TRBV5-1
size: many
D: TRBD2
J: TRBJ2-3
DNA: TGCGCCAGCAGCTTGAGGCTAGCGGACACAGATACGCAGTATTTT
CDR3: CASSLRLADTDTQYF

V: TRBV29-1
size: many
D: TRBD1
J: TRBJ1-2
DNA: TGCAGCGCACAGGGGGCGAACTATGGCTACACCTTC
CDR3: CSAQGANYGYTF

V: TRBV3-1
size: few
D: .
J: TRBJ1-4
DNA: TGTGCCAGCAGCCCAAGACATTTTCCTGAAAAACTGTTTTTT
CDR3: CASSPRHFPEKLFF

V: TRBV5-1
size: .
D: TRBD2
J: TRBJ2-3
DNA: TGCGCCAGCAGCCCGGGGACTAGCGGGGGGGTTAAGAACACAGATACGCAGTATTTT
CDR3: CASSPGTSGGVKNTDTQYF

V: TRBV9
size: .
D: TRBD1
J: TRBJ2-4
DNA: TGTGCCAGCAGCGTAGACCCGGGACAGGGGATCAAAAACATTCAGTACTTC
CDR3: CASSVDPGQGIKNIQYF

V: TRBV10-3
size: many
D: .
J: TRBJ2-3
DNA: TGTGCCATCAGTGAGGGAGAGACCACAGATACGCAGTATTTT
CDR3: CAISEGETTDTQYF

V: TRBV3-1
size: many
D: .
J: TRBJ2-5
DNA: TGTGCCAGCAGCGACCCGCAAATAGTGGCGACCCAGTACTTC
CDR3: CASSDPQIVATQYF

V: TRBV6-5
size: many
D: TRBD1
J: TRBJ2-7
DNA: TGTGCCTCGACAGGGAATTCCTACGAGCAGTACTTC
CDR3: CASTGNSYEQYF

V: TRBV6-2/TRBV6-3
size: many
D: TRBD1
J: TRBJ2-1
DNA: TGTGCCACTTCGACAGGGTACAATGAGCAGTTCTTC
CDR3: CATSTGYNEQFF

V: TRBV30
size: many
D: TRBD2
J: TRBJ2-7
DNA: TGTGCCTGGAGTGGGAGGGAGGGATCCCACGAGCAGTACTTC
CDR3: CAWSGREGSHEQYF

V: TRBV4-1
size: .
D: .
J: TRBJ2-1
DNA: TGCGCCAGCAGTCAGAACAGGGGAGGTTTGAACTACAATGAGCAGTTCTTC
CDR3: CASSQNRGGLNYNEQFF

V: TRBV10-3
size: many
D: TRBD1
J: TRBJ1-1
DNA: TGTGCCACTATACAGGGGCAGAACACTGAAGCTTTCTTT
CDR3: CATIQGQNTEAFF

V: TRBV7-2
size: many
D: .
J: TRBJ1-1
DNA: TGTGCCAGCAGCTTTGGGAACACTGAAGCTTTCTTT
CDR3: CASSFGNTEAFF

V: TRBV10-3
size: many
D: TRBD2
J: TRBJ2-1
DNA: TGTGCCATCAGTGTAACCCCCGGACTAGCATTTAATGAGCAGTTCTTC
CDR3: CAISVTPGLAFNEQFF

V: TRBV12-3/TRBV12-4
size: many
D: TRBD1
J: TRBJ1-1
DNA: TGTGCCAGTGATCCGGGACAGGTGAACACTGAAGCTTTCTTT
CDR3: CASDPGQVNTEAFF

V: TRBV7-2
size: many
D: .
J: TRBJ2-3
DNA: TGTGCCAGCAGCTTAGGTGCTAATACGCAGTATTTT
CDR3: CASSLGANTQYF

V: TRBV29-1
size: many
D: .
J: TRBJ2-7
DNA: TGCAGCGTTGAAGACGAGGTAGCCTACGAGCAGTACTTC
CDR3: CSVEDEVAYEQYF

V: TRBV5-1
size: many
D: .
J: TRBJ1-1
DNA: TGCGCCAGCAACAAGGGTTCGGAGAACACTGAAGCTTTCTTT
CDR3: CASNKGSENTEAFF

V: TRBV6-1
size: many
D: .
J: TRBJ2-1
DNA: TGTGCCAGCAGTGACAGGGGACAGTTCTTC
CDR3: CASSDRGQFF

V: TRBV4-3
size: few
D: .
J: TRBJ1-1
DNA: TGCGCCAGCAGCCTCGGACGGAACGTTATGAACACTGAAGCTTTCTTT
CDR3: CASSLGRNVMNTEAFF

V: TRBV7-2
size: many
D: TRBD1
J: TRBJ2-1
DNA: TGTGCCAGCAGCTTCGGGACAGTCAATGAGCAGTTCTTC
CDR3: CASSFGTVNEQFF

V: TRBV18
size: many
D: .
J: TRBJ1-2
DNA: TGTGCCAGCTCACCTCCCCAGGGTGTGTATGGCTACACCTTC
CDR3: CASSPPQGVYGYTF

V: TRBV18
size: few
D: TRBD1
J: TRBJ1-2
DNA: TGTGCCAGCTCACTCCAGGGGGCGACGGGCTACACCTTC
CDR3: CASSLQGATGYTF

V: TRBV20-1
size: many
D: .
J: TRBJ2-3
DNA: TGCAGTGGTACGGGGGGCGCAGATACGCAGTATTTT
CDR3: CSGTGGADTQYF